A selection of T cell receptor beta chains follows, all from one sample in a study of shared clonotypes between healthy human individuals. Profiling relied on immunoSEQ multiplex PCR, and the TCRdb table lists in-frame clones only, not all of them. The sample carries about 2.2 million clones, approximately 94% recorded once. What was sequenced was naive CD8+ T cells from PBMCs. These receptors were taken from a man in his late teens or twenties in good health. Some clones in this sample may be carry-over from other donors' samples. Both conserved end residues are part of each CDR3. The D gene is left open where the match is weak. Only part of the rows carry a size: once, few, many, or a class if the clone is expanded.

d_gene: TRBD2; j_gene: TRBJ2-7; abundance: once; v_gene: TRBV12-5; CDR3aa: CASGPSITPASGSYEQYF; CDR3nt: TGTGCTAGTGGTCCCTCTATAACCCCCGCTAGCGGGAGCTACGAGCAGTACTTC
d_gene: TRBD1; j_gene: TRBJ2-1; abundance: once; v_gene: TRBV6-1; CDR3aa: CASSELVGGALYNEQFF; CDR3nt: TGTGCCAGCAGTGAATTGGTAGGGGGCGCTCTCTACAATGAGCAGTTCTTC
d_gene: TRBD2; j_gene: TRBJ2-1; abundance: NA; v_gene: TRBV29-1; CDR3aa: CSVEAGGFYNEQFF; CDR3nt: TGCAGCGTTGAAGCGGGAGGGTTTTACAATGAGCAGTTCTTC
d_gene: TRBD1; j_gene: TRBJ1-2; abundance: NA; v_gene: TRBV18; CDR3aa: CASSPWDREDGYTF; CDR3nt: TGTGCCAGCTCACCTTGGGACAGGGAGGATGGCTACACCTTC
d_gene: NA; j_gene: TRBJ2-5; abundance: NA; v_gene: TRBV5-6; CDR3aa: CASSLSGGTQYF; CDR3nt: TGTGCCAGCAGCTTGAGTGGCGGGACCCAGTACTTC
d_gene: NA; j_gene: TRBJ2-7; abundance: NA; v_gene: TRBV7-2; CDR3aa: CASSLGGGHEQYF; CDR3nt: TGTGCCAGCAGCTTAGGGGGGGGCCATGAGCAGTACTTC
d_gene: TRBD2; j_gene: TRBJ2-2; abundance: NA; v_gene: TRBV4-3; CDR3aa: CASSQGTSGRSGELFF; CDR3nt: TGCGCCAGCAGCCAAGGGACTAGCGGGAGGTCCGGGGAGCTGTTTTTT
d_gene: NA; j_gene: TRBJ2-2; abundance: NA; v_gene: TRBV10-1; CDR3aa: CASSESIGTGELFF; CDR3nt: TGCGCCAGCAGTGAGTCGATAGGGACCGGGGAGCTGTTTTTT
d_gene: NA; j_gene: TRBJ1-2; abundance: NA; v_gene: TRBV5-1; CDR3aa: CASSLNPRDPFNYGYTF; CDR3nt: TGCGCCAGCAGCTTGAACCCTAGAGACCCCTTTAACTATGGCTACACCTTC
d_gene: TRBD1; j_gene: TRBJ2-7; abundance: NA; v_gene: TRBV9; CDR3aa: CASSLHPGQNSYEQYF; CDR3nt: TGTGCCAGCAGCTTACACCCGGGACAGAACTCCTACGAGCAGTACTTC
d_gene: NA; j_gene: TRBJ2-1; abundance: NA; v_gene: TRBV6-1; CDR3aa: CASSFRDTHGDEQFF; CDR3nt: TGTGCCAGCAGTTTCCGGGACACCCATGGGGATGAGCAGTTCTTC
d_gene: TRBD2; j_gene: TRBJ2-5; abundance: NA; v_gene: TRBV27; CDR3aa: CASSLSPLPSGSQYQETQYF; CDR3nt: TGTGCCAGCAGTTTATCGCCACTCCCTAGCGGGAGCCAGTACCAAGAGACCCAGTACTTC
d_gene: TRBD2; j_gene: TRBJ2-1; abundance: NA; v_gene: TRBV5-1; CDR3aa: CASRIAGGLNEQFF; CDR3nt: TGCGCCAGCAGGATAGCGGGAGGGCTCAATGAGCAGTTCTTC
d_gene: NA; j_gene: TRBJ2-2; abundance: NA; v_gene: TRBV27; CDR3aa: CASSQGQTNTGELFF; CDR3nt: TGTGCCAGCAGTCAAGGACAGACAAACACCGGGGAGCTGTTTTTT
d_gene: NA; j_gene: TRBJ2-7; abundance: NA; v_gene: TRBV6-5; CDR3aa: CASTQGLPYEQYF; CDR3nt: TGTGCCAGCACCCAAGGACTCCCTTACGAGCAGTACTTC
d_gene: TRBD1; j_gene: TRBJ1-5; abundance: NA; v_gene: TRBV4-1; CDR3aa: CASSPGDRVLNQPQHF; CDR3nt: TGCGCCAGCAGCCCCGGCGACAGGGTGCTCAATCAGCCCCAGCATTTT
d_gene: NA; j_gene: TRBJ2-7; abundance: once; v_gene: TRBV14; CDR3aa: CASSNYRALGYEQYF; CDR3nt: TGTGCCAGCAGCAATTACAGGGCCCTCGGGTACGAGCAGTACTTC
d_gene: TRBD1; j_gene: TRBJ1-1; abundance: NA; v_gene: TRBV23-1; CDR3aa: CASSQTTGGRGQGEAFF; CDR3nt: TGCGCCAGCAGTCAAACAACAGGGGGCCGGGGGCAGGGTGAAGCTTTCTTT
d_gene: NA; j_gene: TRBJ2-1; abundance: NA; v_gene: TRBV4-3; CDR3aa: CASSHVYNEQFF; CDR3nt: TGCGCCAGCAGCCACGTTTACAATGAGCAGTTCTTC
d_gene: NA; j_gene: TRBJ2-7; abundance: once; v_gene: TRBV23-1; CDR3aa: CASSPTRDREQYF; CDR3nt: TGCGCCAGCAGTCCCACGAGGGACCGCGAGCAGTACTTC
d_gene: NA; j_gene: TRBJ2-7; abundance: NA; v_gene: TRBV28; CDR3aa: CASSLSGNSYEQYF; CDR3nt: TGTGCCAGCAGTTTATCTGGAAACTCCTACGAGCAGTACTTC
d_gene: TRBD1; j_gene: TRBJ1-1; abundance: NA; v_gene: TRBV18; CDR3aa: CASSPMDRANTEAFF; CDR3nt: TGTGCCAGCTCACCGATGGACAGGGCGAACACTGAAGCTTTCTTT
d_gene: NA; j_gene: TRBJ2-7; abundance: NA; v_gene: TRBV5-5; CDR3aa: CASSGGGTYEQYF; CDR3nt: TGTGCCAGCAGCGGGGGCGGGACGTACGAGCAGTACTTC
d_gene: NA; j_gene: TRBJ1-1; abundance: NA; v_gene: TRBV9; CDR3aa: CASSVGWGEAFF; CDR3nt: TGTGCCAGCAGCGTTGGGTGGGGAGAAGCTTTCTTT
d_gene: TRBD2; j_gene: TRBJ2-1; abundance: NA; v_gene: TRBV7-2; CDR3aa: CASSLVAGLAGSEQFF; CDR3nt: TGTGCCAGCAGCTTAGTCGCGGGACTAGCGGGAAGTGAGCAGTTCTTC
d_gene: NA; j_gene: TRBJ2-7; abundance: NA; v_gene: TRBV19; CDR3aa: CASSIDWQAPSEQYF; CDR3nt: TGTGCCAGTAGTATAGATTGGCAGGCCCCCTCCGAGCAGTACTTC
d_gene: NA; j_gene: TRBJ1-5; abundance: NA; v_gene: TRBV19; CDR3aa: CASSIVWGRNQPQHF; CDR3nt: TGTGCCAGTAGTATAGTGTGGGGGAGAAATCAGCCCCAGCATTTT
d_gene: NA; j_gene: TRBJ2-1; abundance: NA; v_gene: TRBV18; CDR3aa: CASSYVSGSSYNEQFF; CDR3nt: TGTGCCAGCTCATACGTTAGCGGTAGCTCCTACAATGAGCAGTTCTTC
d_gene: NA; j_gene: TRBJ1-1; abundance: NA; v_gene: TRBV19; CDR3aa: CASSIGLVRVSEAFF; CDR3nt: TGTGCCAGTAGTATAGGGCTTGTGAGGGTTAGTGAAGCTTTCTTT
d_gene: TRBD2; j_gene: TRBJ2-2; abundance: NA; v_gene: TRBV9; CDR3aa: CASSHPSGSNTGELFF; CDR3nt: TGTGCCAGCAGCCACCCTAGCGGTTCGAACACCGGGGAGCTGTTTTTT
d_gene: NA; j_gene: TRBJ2-7; abundance: NA; v_gene: TRBV4-1; CDR3aa: CASSQQRGGHMTSYEQYF; CDR3nt: TGCGCCAGCAGCCAGCAAAGAGGGGGACATATGACGTCCTACGAGCAGTACTTC
d_gene: NA; j_gene: TRBJ1-1; abundance: NA; v_gene: TRBV27; CDR3aa: CASSLRATNTEAFF; CDR3nt: TGTGCCAGCAGTCTACGGGCCACGAACACTGAAGCTTTCTTT
d_gene: NA; j_gene: TRBJ2-7; abundance: NA; v_gene: TRBV7-2; CDR3aa: CASSTRDTLSYEQYF; CDR3nt: TGTGCCAGCAGCACCAGGGACACTTTAAGCTACGAGCAGTACTTC
d_gene: TRBD2; j_gene: TRBJ2-1; abundance: NA; v_gene: TRBV27; CDR3aa: CASSLLLAGGIDEQFF; CDR3nt: TGTGCCAGCAGTTTACTACTAGCGGGAGGGATCGATGAGCAGTTCTTC
d_gene: TRBD2; j_gene: TRBJ2-7; abundance: once; v_gene: TRBV5-1; CDR3aa: CASSKGLAGVGADEQYF; CDR3nt: TGCGCCAGCAGCAAGGGACTAGCGGGAGTAGGGGCTGACGAGCAGTACTTC
d_gene: NA; j_gene: TRBJ1-5; abundance: NA; v_gene: TRBV28; CDR3aa: CASSSPSQGRLGPQHF; CDR3nt: TGTGCCAGCAGTTCCCCCTCGCAGGGTCGACTGGGGCCCCAGCATTTT
d_gene: TRBD1; j_gene: TRBJ2-7; abundance: NA; v_gene: TRBV19; CDR3aa: CASSADRGVLEQYF; CDR3nt: TGTGCCAGTAGTGCGGACAGGGGAGTCCTCGAGCAGTACTTC
d_gene: TRBD2; j_gene: TRBJ2-3; abundance: NA; v_gene: TRBV7-9; CDR3aa: CASSGLAGFGRADTQYF; CDR3nt: TGTGCCAGCAGCGGACTAGCGGGATTTGGAAGGGCAGATACGCAGTATTTT
d_gene: NA; j_gene: TRBJ1-1; abundance: once; v_gene: TRBV28; CDR3aa: CASSPTWGAREAFF; CDR3nt: TGTGCCAGCAGTCCGACCTGGGGGGCGCGGGAAGCTTTCTTT
d_gene: NA; j_gene: TRBJ1-1; abundance: NA; v_gene: TRBV29-1; CDR3aa: CSVGAGTVGTEAFF; CDR3nt: TGCAGCGTTGGGGCCGGGACTGTAGGGACTGAAGCTTTCTTT
d_gene: TRBD1; j_gene: TRBJ2-2; abundance: NA; v_gene: TRBV9; CDR3aa: CASSPGTGYTGELFF; CDR3nt: TGTGCCAGCAGCCCAGGGACAGGCTACACCGGGGAGCTGTTTTTT
d_gene: NA; j_gene: TRBJ1-4; abundance: few; v_gene: TRBV27; CDR3aa: CASSFWGAGEKLFF; CDR3nt: TGTGCCAGCAGTTTTTGGGGGGCGGGGGAAAAACTGTTTTTT
d_gene: TRBD2; j_gene: TRBJ2-1; abundance: NA; v_gene: TRBV9; CDR3aa: CASSVGDSGSSYNEQFF; CDR3nt: TGTGCCAGCAGCGTAGGGGATAGCGGGAGCTCCTACAATGAGCAGTTCTTC
d_gene: NA; j_gene: TRBJ1-5; abundance: NA; v_gene: TRBV27; CDR3aa: CASNVAGWGPSGQPQHF; CDR3nt: TGTGCCAGCAACGTGGCAGGGTGGGGGCCAAGTGGTCAGCCCCAGCATTTT
d_gene: NA; j_gene: TRBJ1-1; abundance: NA; v_gene: TRBV27; CDR3aa: CASSLSGGWGTEAFF; CDR3nt: TGTGCCAGCAGTTTATCGGGCGGATGGGGCACTGAAGCTTTCTTT